The 11 T cell receptor beta chains reported below all come from one sample, sequenced in a study of T cells in Graves' hyperthyroidism and ophthalmopathy. TCR beta CDR3 sequences were amplified from RNA transcripts. HTBI primers were used for first-round RT-PCR of the TCR CDR3. MiXCR was run by TCRdb on the multiplex PCR reads, yielding one entry per CDR3 protein. The table records about 610,000 distinct CDR3 sequences, roughly 15% of them present only once. The material sequenced was blood. Source of these receptors: a middle-aged woman with Graves' ophthalmopathy.

This clonotype has a count of ten or more. The V gene is TRBV20-1, the J gene TRBJ2-7; D may correspond to TRBD1 or TRBD2 (5 bases each). Germline loops: CDR1 DFQATT, CDR2 SNEGSKA (reference sequence). This CDR3 is built from 14 residues. The ends were cut back, 1 base at V and 2 bases at J, with 12 bases in the middle. The CDR3: CSARATGTAYEQYF. As DNA, the CDR3 is TGCAGTGCTAGAGCCACCGGGACCGCCTACGAGCAGTACTTC.

This clonotype was counted ten times or more. In nucleotides, the CDR3 is TGTGCCACCAGTGATTCGGGATCGTTAGACCATGGCGCTGAAGCTTTCTTT. Amino acids: CATSDSGSLDHGAEAFF. The V and J genes are TRBV24-1 and TRBJ1-1; D is unresolved. The CDR3 covers 17 residues. Germline V gene data show CDR1 as KGHDR and CDR2 as SFDVKD. Trimming took off 2 bases at V and 6 bases at J, with 21 bases between the two ends.

The CDR3 loop is CSASFRDRGLHEQYF. The CDR3 DNA is TGCAGTGCTTCCTTTCGGGACAGGGGGCTTCATGAGCAGTACTTC. The chain is built from TRBV20-1 and TRBJ2-7; 12 nucleotides match TRBD1. The CDR3 totals 15 residues. V lost 5 bases to trimming and J lost 7 bases; unmatched junction nucleotides: 12. In germline, CDR1 is DFQATT, CDR2 SNEGSKA (reference sequence).

This clonotype was found many times. CDR3: CASSIRTGLNTEAFF. In DNA form, the CDR3 reads TGTGCCAGCAGCATCCGGACAGGCCTGAACACTGAAGCTTTCTTT. This chain connects TRBV28 to TRBJ1-1, with 7 nucleotides matching TRBD1. The junction had 7 bases not matched to a gene; V was cut back by 6 bases and J by 0 bases. Germline lookup yields CDR1 MDHEN and CDR2 SYDVKM. The length of the CDR3 is 15 residues.

This clonotype was counted ten times or more. The chain is built from TRBV6-5 and TRBJ2-2, with D maybe TRBD1 (5 bases). The CDR3 is 14 residues long. V dropped 2 bases and J dropped 7 bases, with 11 bases sitting between them. Germline loops: CDR1 MNHEY, CDR2 SVGAGI. The CDR3 DNA follows: TGTGCCAGCAGTTACCCCCAGGGAAGCGGGGAGCTGTTTTTT. As protein: CASSYPQGSGELFF.

This clonotype came up many times. The chain carries TRBV12-3 or TRBV12-4 and TRBJ2-7; D possibly uses TRBD1 or TRBD2 (5 bases each). V was trimmed by 5 bases and J by 4 bases, leaving 18 bases between them. This CDR3 contains 15 residues. The CDR3 sequence: CASSLTPGLNYEQYF. For the CDR3, the DNA is TGTGCCAGCAGTCTTACCCCGGGGCTGAATTACGAGCAGTACTTC.

This clonotype was recorded at least ten times. The V and J genes are TRBV28 and TRBJ1-5, with a tentative D call TRBD1 (6 bases). Germline CDR1 MDHEN, CDR2 SYDVKM. Trimming left V 6 bases short and J 0 bases short, with 12 bases between. The length of the CDR3 is 15 residues. The CDR3 reads CASSLTGPSNQPQHF. In DNA form, the CDR3 reads TGTGCCAGCAGCCTGACAGGTCCTAGCAATCAGCCCCAGCATTTT.

This clonotype was seen repeatedly, ten times or more. The V and J genes are TRBV28 and TRBJ1-1, with a tentative D call TRBD1 (5 bases). CDR1 and CDR2 from the germline V gene are MDHEN and SYDVKM. V gave up 5 bases and J gave up 3 bases, with 19 bases separating them. CDR3 size: 16 residues. The CDR3 is CASSPRTPVGDTEAFF. CDR3 DNA sequence: TGTGCCAGCAGTCCAAGGACTCCGGTGGGGGACACTGAAGCTTTCTTT.

This clonotype showed up many times. The chain joins TRBV20-1 to TRBJ2-3; unclear D gene. This CDR3 contains 12 residues. The ends were cut back, 6 bases at V and 0 bases at J, with 7 bases in the middle. Germline V gives CDR1 DFQATT, CDR2 SNEGSKA (reference sequence). As DNA, the CDR3 is TGCAGTGCCGAAGTAAGCACAGATACGCAGTATTTT. It yields the protein CSAEVSTDTQYF.

This clonotype was detected many times. The chain uses TRBV2 and TRBJ1-1, with D unclear. Trimming removed 6 bases at V and 10 bases at J, with 15 bases between. There are 12 residues in the CDR3. The germline CDR1 and CDR2 sequences are SNHLY and FYNNEI. Here the CDR3 reads CASSQEGVGAFF. The CDR3 coding sequence is TGTGCCAGCAGCCAAGAGGGTGTCGGAGCTTTCTTT.

This clonotype has ten or more counts. The chain has TRBV6-1 and TRBJ2-7; TRBD2 is a possible D gene (5 bases). Germline V CDR1 and CDR2: MNHNS, SASEGT. The CDR3 extends over 13 amino acids. Trimming removed 6 bases at V and 2 bases at J, with 11 bases between. CDR3 protein: CASRSFGTYEQYF. CDR3 DNA: TGTGCCAGCAGGAGTTTCGGGACCTACGAGCAGTACTTC.